The clone carrying this T cell receptor beta chain was observed a single time. This sample was included in a study of blood T cells in healthy people across ages. For the second PCR, which ran for roughly 6 to 11 cycles, a sample-barcoded 5' primer and a J-beta primer mix were used. One entry per CDR3 protein results from TCRdb running MiXCR on the 5' RACE reads. The sample carries around 990,000 distinct CDR3 sequences, under 30% recorded once. Looked up from germline, CDR1 is SGHTA and CDR2 is FQGTGA. V shed 3 bases, J shed 2 bases, and the junction held 6 bases outside the gene matches. The CDR3 sequence is 16 residues long. These sequences were also reported in another study, on T cells of mothers and their children. This second study says: Reads obtained per mother exceeded 9 million TCR beta CDR3 reads, with approximately 3 million obtained per child.

This clonotype was sampled from a girl aged 2 to 9 in good health. Sequenced sample: blood. The chain links TRBV7-3 to TRBJ2-1; 8 positions match TRBD2. CDR3 amino acids: CASSFQAGVPYNEQFF. CDR3 DNA sequence: TGTGCCAGCAGCTTCCAAGCGGGAGTACCCTACAATGAGCAGTTCTTC.